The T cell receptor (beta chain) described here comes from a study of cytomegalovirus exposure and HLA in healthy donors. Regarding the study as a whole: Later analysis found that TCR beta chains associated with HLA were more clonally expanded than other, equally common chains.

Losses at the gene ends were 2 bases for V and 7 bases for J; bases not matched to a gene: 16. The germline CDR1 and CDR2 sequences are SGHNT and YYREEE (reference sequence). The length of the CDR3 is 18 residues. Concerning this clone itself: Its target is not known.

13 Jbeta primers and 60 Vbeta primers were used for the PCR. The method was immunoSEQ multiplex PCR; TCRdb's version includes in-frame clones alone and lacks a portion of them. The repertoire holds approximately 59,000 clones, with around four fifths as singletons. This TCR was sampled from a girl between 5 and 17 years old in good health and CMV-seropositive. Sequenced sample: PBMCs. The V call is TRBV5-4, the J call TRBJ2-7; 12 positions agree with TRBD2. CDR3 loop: CASSLGLAGGNSLREQYF. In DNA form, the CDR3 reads TGTGCCAGCAGCTTAGGTCTAGCGGGAGGGAACTCCCTTAGGGAGCAGTACTTC. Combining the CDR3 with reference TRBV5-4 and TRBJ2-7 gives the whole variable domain ETGVTQSPTHLIKTRGQQVTLRCSSQSGHNTVSWYQQALGQGPQFIFQYYREEENGRGNFPPRFSGLQFPNYSSELNVNALELDDSALYLCASSLGLAGGNSLREQYFGPGTRLTVT.